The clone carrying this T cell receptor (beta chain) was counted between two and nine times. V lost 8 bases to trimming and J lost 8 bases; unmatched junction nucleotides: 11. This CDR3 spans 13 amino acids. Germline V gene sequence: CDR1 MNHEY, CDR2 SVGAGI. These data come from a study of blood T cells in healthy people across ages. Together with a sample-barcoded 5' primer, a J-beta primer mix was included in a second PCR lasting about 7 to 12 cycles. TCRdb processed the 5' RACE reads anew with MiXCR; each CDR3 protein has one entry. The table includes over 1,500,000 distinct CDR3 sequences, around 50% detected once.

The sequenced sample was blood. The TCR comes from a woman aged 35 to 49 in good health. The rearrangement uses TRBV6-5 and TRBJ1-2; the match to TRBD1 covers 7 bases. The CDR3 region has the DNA TGTGCCAGCCGTAGACAGGGTAATCGGGGCTACACCTTC. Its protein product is CASRRQGNRGYTF.